The 15 T cell receptor beta chains presented below share a single source sample, sequenced in a study of T cell responses to AZD1222 COVID-19 vaccine. Sequencing was performed with immunoSEQ multiplex PCR; in TCRdb, only in-frame clones are kept and a portion is missing. Of 90,000 to 150,000 clones listed, about 86% are singletons. The sample in question was peripheral blood, obtained 28 days after the second AZD1222 dose. The source is an adult who received the AZD1222 COVID-19 vaccine.

The CDR3 sequence: CASGSLGAQYEQYF. In DNA, the CDR3 is TGTGCCAGCGGGTCCCTAGGGGCCCAGTACGAGCAGTACTTC. J is TRBJ2-7 and V is TRBV6-5; a weak D match, TRBD1 (5 bases). Germline CDR1 reads MNHEY; CDR2 reads SVGAGI. This CDR3 contains 14 residues. V gave up 8 bases and J gave up 4 bases, with 18 bases separating them.

J is TRBJ1-4 and V is TRBV7-3; tentatively, D is TRBD1 (6 bases). Trimming removed 9 bases from V and 3 bases from J, with 20 bases in between. The germline V gene encodes CDR1 SGHTA and CDR2 FQGTGA. The CDR3 consists of 16 residues. Written as DNA, the CDR3 is TGTGCCAGATGGCCCAGGCAGGGGCAGGCTAATGAAAAACTGTTTTTT. Protein sequence: CARWPRQGQANEKLFF.

The chain carries TRBV25-1 and TRBJ2-7; D uncertain. This CDR3 has 12 residues. The germline V gene has CDR1 MGHDK and CDR2 SYGVNS. V lost 2 bases and J 1 base, leaving 3 bases between the germline ends. The chain's CDR3 is CASSESSYEQYF. The CDR3 DNA sequence: TGTGCCAGCAGTGAAAGTTCCTACGAGCAGTACTTC.

The CDR3 DNA is TGCGCCAGCAGCTTGGTATCTCAGGGGTTCGGCACCGGGGAGCTGTTTTTT. It specifies CASSLVSQGFGTGELFF. The chain uses TRBV5-1 and TRBJ2-2; tentative D call: TRBD1 (6 bases). Trimming took 0 bases from V and 4 from J, leaving 16 bases between them. The CDR3 totals 17 residues. Germline-derived CDR1 and CDR2 are SGHRS and YFSETQ. Combining the CDR3 with reference TRBV5-1 and TRBJ2-2 gives the whole variable domain KAGVTQTPRYLIKTRGQQVTLSCSPISGHRSVSWYQQTPGQGLQFLFEYFSETQRNKGNFPGRFSGRQFSNSRSEMNVSTLELGDSALYLCASSLVSQGFGTGELFFGEGSRLTVL.

The chain carries TRBV11-1 and TRBJ2-5; maybe TRBD1 (5 bases). Deletions cut 6 bases from V and 0 bases from J, with 11 bases between. CDR1 is SGHAT and CDR2 is FQDESV in the germline V gene (reference sequence). The CDR3 runs to 14 residues. CDR3 loop: CASRPTGNQETQYF. CDR3 nucleotides: TGTGCCAGCAGACCAACAGGAAACCAAGAGACCCAGTACTTC.

The chain uses TRBV19 and TRBJ2-2; perhaps TRBD1 as D (5 bases). The germline V gene encodes CDR1 LNHDA and CDR2 SQIVND (reference sequence). CDR3 length equals 14 residues. Between the trimmed V and J ends, which lost 3 bases and 9 bases, there was a span of 14 bases. The CDR3 loop is CASSISRVNRELFF. The CDR3 bases are TGTGCCAGTAGTATCTCCAGGGTGAACAGGGAGCTGTTTTTT.

V is TRBV5-4 and J is TRBJ2-3, with D possibly TRBD2 on 6 matching bases. Trimming cost V 4 bases and J 0 bases, with 9 bases left between them. The CDR3 extends over 14 amino acids. The germline V gene has CDR1 SGHNT and CDR2 YYREEE (reference sequence). For the CDR3, the DNA is TGTGCCAGCAGCGGGACTTCTAGCACAGATACGCAGTATTTT. Its translation: CASSGTSSTDTQYF.

For this clone: One end of the junction is discordant with germline, which a read error may explain. V and J are TRBV5-4 and TRBJ2-7; the match to TRBD2 covers 11 bases. In germline, CDR1 is SGHNT, CDR2 YYREEE (reference sequence). The CDR3 totals 12 residues. For the CDR3, the DNA is TGTGCCAGCAGCTTGGGCGGGACTAGCGGTTTCTTC. Its translation: CASSLGGTSGFF.

This clone came up a few times. CDR3 sequence: CASSLLGSGANVLTF. DNA for the CDR3: TGTGCCAGCAGTTTACTTGGCTCTGGGGCCAACGTCCTGACTTTC. V usage is TRBV27 and J usage is TRBJ2-6; D remains ambiguous. V was pared by 2 bases and J by 0 bases, with 5 bases between. This CDR3 comprises 15 residues. Per the germline V gene, CDR1 is MNHEY and CDR2 is SMNVEV (reference sequence).

This chain connects TRBV6-5 to TRBJ1-2; unclear D gene. The V end lost 8 bases, the J end lost 8 bases, and 15 bases lay between the germline ends. Looked up from germline, CDR1 is MNHEY and CDR2 is SVGAGI. The CDR3 contains 12 residues. CDR3 in DNA: TGTGCCAGCCACCGCCCGGGTCAGGGCTACACCTTC. Its protein is CASHRPGQGYTF.

This chain links TRBV6-2 or TRBV6-3 with TRBJ1-6; D possibly corresponds to TRBD1 (5 bases). This CDR3 contains 16 residues. The V end lost 6 bases, the J end lost 0 bases, and 12 bases lay between the germline ends. Germline-derived CDR1 and CDR2 are MNHEY and SVGEGT. The CDR3: CASSRQRSSYNSPLHF. The CDR3 coding sequence is TGTGCCAGCAGCCGACAGCGAAGCTCCTATAATTCACCCCTCCACTTT.

The chain employs TRBV5-1 and TRBJ1-2; 7 nucleotides line up with TRBD1. There are 15 residues in the CDR3. Trimming took 7 bases from V and 7 from J; bases not matched to a gene: 16. Germline V gene data show CDR1 as SGHRS and CDR2 as YFSETQ. The CDR3 here is CASATGSGVDGGYTF. The CDR3 DNA follows: TGCGCCAGCGCGACAGGGTCGGGCGTGGACGGTGGCTACACCTTC. The whole variable domain, remainder taken from reference TRBV5-1 and TRBJ1-2, is KAGVTQTPRYLIKTRGQQVTLSCSPISGHRSVSWYQQTPGQGLQFLFEYFSETQRNKGNFPGRFSGRQFSNSRSEMNVSTLELGDSALYLCASATGSGVDGGYTFGSGTRLTVV.

V and J are TRBV12-3 or TRBV12-4 and TRBJ2-3; D unresolved. V dropped 6 bases and J dropped 6 bases, with 10 bases sitting between them. This CDR3 comprises 12 residues. The CDR3 loop reads CASRLTGDTQYF. The CDR3 nucleotides are TGTGCCAGCAGGTTGACCGGGGATACGCAGTATTTT.

V and J are TRBV6-5 and TRBJ1-1; TRBD1 matches 8 bases. Germline CDR1 MNHEY, CDR2 SVGAGI. The ends lost 6 bases at V and 5 bases at J; junction bases unmatched: 8. This CDR3 region has 14 residues. CDR3 protein: CASSRQGMGTEAFF. CDR3 in DNA: TGTGCCAGCAGCCGACAGGGGATGGGGACTGAAGCTTTCTTT.

CDR3 protein: CAIISEARTEAFF. As DNA, the CDR3 is TGTGCCATCATCTCCGAAGCGCGAACTGAAGCTTTCTTT. The chain joins TRBV10-3 to TRBJ1-1; D ambiguous. Germline assignment: CDR1 ENHRY and CDR2 SYGVKD. Trimming took 7 bases from V and 5 from J, leaving 14 bases between them. CDR3 length: 13 residues.